This is a list of T cell receptor beta chains from one sample in a study of early T cells in non-severe SARS-CoV-2 infection. TCRdb independently ran MiXCR on the 5' RACE reads; one entry per CDR3 protein. There are more than 55,000 distinct CDR3 sequences in the sample; about 8.9% occur only once, and 15% to 20% lies in the top ten. The sample consisted of whole blood. All receptors derive from an adult who was a healthcare worker with PCR-confirmed SARS-CoV-2 infection or an uninfected control (not recorded which). Each CDR3 is given with its conserved first and last residue. The D gene is left open where the match is weak. Rows may omit the clone size; those that give it use once, few, many or a size class.

size	V	J	D	DNA	CDR3
-	TRBV29-1	TRBJ2-7	TRBD1	TGCAGCGTTATAAGGACAGGCACCTACGAGCAGTACTTC	CSVIRTGTYEQYF
many	TRBV12-3/TRBV12-4	TRBJ2-1	-	TGTGCCAGCAGTTCGGAGATATACAATGAGCAGTTCTTC	CASSSEIYNEQFF
few	TRBV11-3	TRBJ2-1	-	TGTGCCAGCAGCCCCACTGGGGCCAATGAGCAGTTCTTC	CASSPTGANEQFF
many	TRBV7-9	TRBJ2-3	-	TGTGCCAGCCGACCTTTTGCTATTCGCACAGATACGCAGTATTTT	CASRPFAIRTDTQYF
-	TRBV7-8	TRBJ2-7	-	TGTGCCAGCAGCTTAGGGGACGGCTCCTACGAGCAGTACTTC	CASSLGDGSYEQYF
-	TRBV28	TRBJ2-1	TRBD1	TGTGCCACCCAGCCGTTGGACAGGGGGCTGAATGAGCAGTTCTTC	CATQPLDRGLNEQFF
-	TRBV19	TRBJ2-1	-	TGTGCCAGTAGTATAGGGCCGGGCAGACACAATGAGCAGTTCTTC	CASSIGPGRHNEQFF
many	TRBV11-1	TRBJ2-1	-	TGTGCCAGCAGCTTGGACCTCCCCAATGAGCAGTTCTTC	CASSLDLPNEQFF
many	TRBV25-1	TRBJ1-2	-	TGTGCCAGCAGTGAACGTATCGGGCGTAATGGCTACACCTTC	CASSERIGRNGYTF
many	TRBV7-2	TRBJ2-5	TRBD1	TGTGCCAGCAGCGGGAGGGACAGGGGCCAAGAGACCCAGTACTTC	CASSGRDRGQETQYF
many	TRBV3-1	TRBJ1-6	TRBD1	TGTGCCAGCAGCCGAAACCCCGGGACAGGGGGTTCACCCCTCCACTTT	CASSRNPGTGGSPLHF
many	TRBV6-5	TRBJ2-5	-	TGTGCCAGCAGCCCCCCCCAGGGAGAGACCCAGTACTTC	CASSPPQGETQYF
-	TRBV28	TRBJ1-5	-	TGTGCCAGCATTTGGGGCAACAATCAGCCCCAGCATTTT	CASIWGNNQPQHF
-	TRBV29-1	TRBJ2-1	-	TGCAGCACCGGGACTGGCGGCTACAATGAGCAGTTCTTC	CSTGTGGYNEQFF
few	TRBV5-1	TRBJ1-2	-	TGCGCCAGCAGCTTGGGCGACAGACCCTATGGCTACACCTTC	CASSLGDRPYGYTF
many	TRBV3-1	TRBJ1-1	TRBD1	TGTGCCAGCAGCCAAGCAGGGGGCTCGACTGAAGCTTTCTTT	CASSQAGGSTEAFF
few	TRBV11-2	TRBJ1-1	-	TGTGCCAGCATCGCCTGGGGGGCCACTGAAGCTTTCTTT	CASIAWGATEAFF
few	TRBV29-1	TRBJ2-7	-	TGCAGCGTTGAAGAAAACTCCTACGAGCAGTACTTC	CSVEENSYEQYF
-	TRBV24-1	TRBJ2-6	-	TGTGCCACCAGTGATGGAACAGGGAGCTCTGGGGCCAACGTCCTGACTTTC	CATSDGTGSSGANVLTF
-	TRBV6-2/TRBV6-3	TRBJ1-5	TRBD1	TGTGCCAGCAGTCCGACAGGGGGACATCAGCCCCAGCATTTT	CASSPTGGHQPQHF
-	TRBV12-3/TRBV12-4	TRBJ2-1	TRBD2	TGTGCCAGCAGACCCCTAGCGGGTCCTTACAATGAGCAGTTCTTC	CASRPLAGPYNEQFF
-	TRBV30	TRBJ2-2	TRBD2	TGTGCCGCCGGACTAGCGAGAATCACCGGGGAGCTGTTTTTT	CAAGLARITGELFF
many	TRBV7-7	TRBJ2-7	TRBD1	TGTGCTAGCAGCCCCGGGACAGGTCCCTCCTACGAGCAGTACTTC	CASSPGTGPSYEQYF
many	TRBV28	TRBJ1-1	-	TGTGCCAGCAGCCCCTATCGAACTGAAGCTTTCTTT	CASSPYRTEAFF
many	TRBV11-2	TRBJ2-7	-	TGTGCCAGCAGCTTACACAAGAGCTCCTACGAGCAGTACTTC	CASSLHKSSYEQYF
-	TRBV6-6	TRBJ2-3	-	TGTGCCAGCTATTGGGCTAGCGCCACAGATACGCAGTATTTT	CASYWASATDTQYF
-	TRBV20-1	TRBJ1-6	-	TGCAGTGCCCAAAGTCCCGGGACTTTTAATTCACCCCTCCACTTT	CSAQSPGTFNSPLHF
-	TRBV5-4	TRBJ1-1	TRBD1	TGTGCCAGCAGCTTTTGGGACAGGGTACTGCGGACTGAAGCTTTCTTT	CASSFWDRVLRTEAFF
many	TRBV20-1	TRBJ1-5	-	TGCAGTGCTAGCGGCAATAACAATCAGCCCCAGCATTTT	CSASGNNNQPQHF
few	TRBV29-1	TRBJ2-3	-	TGCAGCGTTGAGGTGGGCAGCACAGATACGCAGTATTTT	CSVEVGSTDTQYF
-	TRBV20-1	TRBJ2-5	TRBD2	TGCAGTGCTAGAGTAGCGGGAGGGTACCAAGAGACCCAGTACTTC	CSARVAGGYQETQYF
many	TRBV4-1	TRBJ2-2	TRBD1	TGCGCCAGCAGCCATAGAACCACCGGGCCAGGGGGAACCGGGGAGCTGTTTTTT	CASSHRTTGPGGTGELFF
many	TRBV20-1	TRBJ2-2	-	TGCAGTGCTAGAGATCCCCTAGCCCAAATGAACACCGGGGAGCTGTTTTTT	CSARDPLAQMNTGELFF
few	TRBV27	TRBJ2-1	TRBD2	TGTGCCAGCAGTTTATTGTCCCGACTAGCGCTCTACAATGAGCAGTTCTTC	CASSLLSRLALYNEQFF
-	TRBV21-1	TRBJ2-7	-	TGTGCCAGCAGCAAGCGGTCCTACGAGCAGTACTTC	CASSKRSYEQYF
-	TRBV9	TRBJ1-5	TRBD1	TGTGCCAGCAGCGTAGAGGGGACAGGGGATCAGCCCCAGCATTTT	CASSVEGTGDQPQHF
-	TRBV5-5	TRBJ2-5	-	TGTGCCAGCAGCTTGCAAGTGCATCAGGAGACCCAGTACTTC	CASSLQVHQETQYF
many	TRBV28	TRBJ2-2	-	TGTGCCAGCAGTTTAAACACCGGGGAGCTGTTTTTT	CASSLNTGELFF
-	TRBV10-2	TRBJ2-2	-	TGCGCCAGCAGGGCAGGGGGGCGTGACACCGGGGAGCTGTTTTTT	CASRAGGRDTGELFF
many	TRBV27	TRBJ2-3	-	TGTGCCAGCAGTTTTGGGGAGGCAGATACGCAGTATTTT	CASSFGEADTQYF
few	TRBV27	TRBJ1-1	-	TGTGCCAGCAGTTTTCGACAGCCACCTGAAGCTTTCTTT	CASSFRQPPEAFF
-	TRBV2	TRBJ2-3	TRBD2	TGTGCCAGCATGAATGCGGGAGAGGATACGCAGTATTTT	CASMNAGEDTQYF
many	TRBV20-1	TRBJ1-2	-	TGCAGTGCTAGAGTTAGGCAGCTTAACTATGGCTACACCTTC	CSARVRQLNYGYTF
few	TRBV5-1	TRBJ2-3	-	TGCGCCAGCAGCTTCCAGGGAACAGATACGCAGTATTTT	CASSFQGTDTQYF
-	TRBV9	TRBJ2-7	-	TGTGCCAGCAGCGTAGTTTACGTCAGCTACGAGCAGTACTTC	CASSVVYVSYEQYF